What follows is one TCR beta chain and its context. What it binds is unknown. This record comes from a study of T cell responses to AZD1222 COVID-19 vaccine. Study-wide findings and caveats: Without day 14 samples, only post-peak T cell repertoires were studied. As reported, nearly half of all spike-specific TCRs target variant regions that are unmutated. Distributed over spike, vaccine-associated CD4 TCRs predominated at 160-218 and 743-854.

The CDR3 extends over 10 amino acids. V gave up 0 bases and J gave up 6 bases, with 0 bases separating them. CDR1 and CDR2 (germline): DFQATT, SNEGSKA (reference sequence). This table comes from immunoSEQ multiplex PCR, and its TCRdb copy is limited to in-frame clones, with some not included. The repertoire holds more than 120,000 clones, with around 90% as singletons. The sequence was collected from an adult who received the MenACWY meningococcal vaccine as a control. The chain uses TRBV20-1 and TRBJ2-1; D is unclear. The sample consisted of peripheral blood, taken 28 days after the second dose of the MenACWY control vaccine. The CDR3 reads CSARDNEQFF. CDR3 in DNA: TGCAGTGCTAGAGACAATGAGCAGTTCTTC.